Shown below are 17 T cell receptor beta chains from a single sample sequenced in a study of regulatory T cells in long-lasting Graves disease. Arm-PCR of CDR3 regions and iRepertoire HTBI primers were used to build TCR beta libraries. TCRdb processed the multiplex PCR reads anew with MiXCR; each CDR3 protein has one entry. The sample lists 380,000 or so distinct CDR3 sequences, under 20% occurring once. Noted time point: newly diagnosed GD, antithyroid drugs for less than 3 months. After RNA was extracted from PBMCs, the TCR library was made from it. Another study also made use of these data, one on T cells in Graves' hyperthyroidism and ophthalmopathy.

This sample comprised peripheral blood mononuclear cells (PBMCs), obtained at new diagnosis, from a patient treated with antithyroid drugs. Receptors were obtained from a woman aged 18-35 years with Graves disease.

There are many counts of this clonotype. The rearrangement links TRBV5-1 to TRBJ2-3, with D unclear. V was pared by 0 bases and J by 4 bases, with 9 bases between. The length of the CDR3 is 14 residues. Germline CDR1 and CDR2: SGHRS and YFSETQ. CDR3 residues: CASSLDLASDTQYF. The CDR3 nucleotides are TGCGCCAGCAGCTTGGATCTGGCTTCAGATACGCAGTATTTT.

On this clonotype itself: Given a much more abundant clone one base away, this may be a read error. This sequence joins TRBV7-9 and TRBJ2-2; D possibly corresponds to TRBD2 (6 bases). The V gene's germline CDR1 is SEHNR and CDR2 FQNEAQ (reference sequence). CDR3 length equals 21 residues. Here the CDR3 DNA reads TGCGCCAGCAGCTTGGTTTGGCATCGGCTAGTGGGAGGACAGAACACCGGGGAGCTGTTTTTT. It codes for CASSLVWHRLVGGQNTGELFF.

The CDR3 region has the DNA TGCAGCGTGGGTTTTTTAGTTGGGAACACTGAAGCTTTCTTT. Translation gives CSVGFLVGNTEAFF. This chain links TRBV29-1 with TRBJ1-1, with D unclear. The CDR3 totals 14 residues. Trimming stripped 6 bases from V and 1 base from J, with 15 bases between. Germline CDR1 SQVTM, CDR2 ANQGSEA.

This clonotype was seen ten or more times. This chain links TRBV12-3 or TRBV12-4 with TRBJ1-2; possible D gene TRBD1, 6 bases. V was trimmed by 0 bases and J by 4 bases, leaving 18 bases between them. CDR3 length: 17 amino acids. DNA of the CDR3: TGTGCCAGCAGTTTAGCCCTAATGGACAGCGCGCCCTATGGCTACACCTTC. Amino acid sequence: CASSLALMDSAPYGYTF.

The genes are TRBV7-9 and TRBJ2-3; 11 nucleotides match TRBD2. In germline, CDR1 is SEHNR, CDR2 FQNEAQ (reference sequence). The CDR3 covers 17 residues. Trimming at V came to 5 bases and at J to 1 base, leaving 8 bases not matched to a gene. CDR3 loop: CASSNQPGLAGTDTQYF. CDR3 DNA sequence: TGTGCCAGCAGCAACCAACCGGGACTAGCGGGCACAGATACGCAGTATTTT.

This chain links TRBV11-2 with TRBJ2-1; 10 bases align to TRBD2. CDR1 is SGHAT and CDR2 is FQNNGV in the germline V gene. V lost 3 bases and J lost 5; bases outside the gene matches: 10. This CDR3 spans 17 amino acids. The DNA for the CDR3 is TGTGCCAGCAGCTTGCGGACTAGCGGAGGACTGCACAATGAGCAGTTCTTC. Amino acids: CASSLRTSGGLHNEQFF.

CDR3 residues: CATSDRRDSGANVLTF. The CDR3 coding sequence is TGTGCCACCAGTGACCGCAGGGACTCTGGGGCCAACGTCCTGACTTTC. The chain uses TRBV24-1 and TRBJ2-6, with TRBD1 as a possible D gene (5 bases). The CDR3 has 16 residues. The V end lost 4 bases, the J end lost 0 bases, and 9 bases lay between the germline ends. Germline CDR1 reads KGHDR; CDR2 reads SFDVKD.

At least ten counts were recorded for this clonotype. V usage is TRBV13 and J usage is TRBJ2-5; 15 positions match TRBD2. The CDR3 contains 14 residues. CDR1 and CDR2 (germline): PRHDT, FYEKMQ (reference sequence). Losses at the gene ends were 6 bases for V and 7 bases for J; bases not matched to a gene: 3. In DNA, the CDR3 is TGTGCCAGCAGACCGGGACTAGCGGGAGGGACCCAGTACTTC. It codes for CASRPGLAGGTQYF.

The chain recombines TRBV11-2 with TRBJ1-1; 8 nucleotides match TRBD1. CDR1 is SGHAT and CDR2 is FQNNGV in the germline V gene. The V gene end was trimmed by 0 bases and the J gene end by 11 bases; junction bases not matched to a gene: 8. The CDR3 spans 14 residues. The CDR3, as DNA: TGTGCCAGCAGCTTAGAGTCAGGGGGCGCGACGGCTTTCTTT. Its protein is CASSLESGGATAFF.

This clonotype was detected ten times or more. The gene calls are TRBV13 and TRBJ2-3, with TRBD1 matching over 9 bases. This CDR3 contains 16 residues. Germline CDR1 is PRHDT and CDR2 is FYEKMQ (reference sequence). Losses at the gene ends were 5 bases for V and 6 bases for J; bases not matched to a gene: 12. CDR3 sequence: CASSVAGQGQVDTQYF. The DNA for the CDR3 is TGTGCCAGCAGCGTGGCGGGACAGGGACAGGTGGATACGCAGTATTTT.

This clonotype has ten or more counts. The rearrangement joins TRBV7-3 to TRBJ1-2; 9 bases are shared with TRBD1. Germline trimming cut 5 bases from V and 8 bases from J; bases unmatched to any gene: 3. Germline V gives CDR1 SGHTA, CDR2 FQGTGA. The length of the CDR3 is 12 residues. Written as DNA, the CDR3 is TGTGCCAGCAGCCCCGGGACAGGGGGCTACACCTTC. It codes for CASSPGTGGYTF.

This clonotype has at least ten counts. The gene calls are TRBV18 and TRBJ2-1, with D hard to call. The CDR3 extends over 14 amino acids. V lost 2 bases, J lost 8 bases, and 13 bases lay in between. Germline loops: CDR1 KGHSH, CDR2 LQKENI. CDR3 amino acids: CASSPVSAEHEQFF. CDR3 nucleotide sequence: TGTGCCAGCTCACCAGTTAGTGCGGAGCATGAGCAGTTCTTC.

The table lists this clonotype with many counts. This chain joins TRBV12-3 or TRBV12-4 and TRBJ1-5; the D gene is possibly TRBD1 (5 bases). V was clipped by 1 base and J by 0 bases, with 10 bases between them. This CDR3 is 16 amino acids long. CDR3: CASSLVAGSSNQPQHF. The CDR3 coding sequence is TGTGCCAGCAGTTTAGTGGCAGGGTCTAGCAATCAGCCCCAGCATTTT.

This clonotype was counted many times. J is TRBJ2-1 and V is TRBV28, with D possibly matching TRBD1 (6 bases). The CDR3 is 15 amino acids. CDR1 is MDHEN, CDR2 SYDVKM, per germline. Deletions cut 0 bases from V and 6 bases from J, with 12 bases between. CDR3 sequence: CASSLWWGPGNEQFF. The CDR3 bases are TGTGCCAGCAGTTTATGGTGGGGGCCGGGCAATGAGCAGTTCTTC.

This clonotype was picked up many times. An end of the junction does not agree with germline; a read error may underlie this. The rearrangement uses TRBV27 and TRBJ2-7, with D unresolved. The CDR3 is made up of 13 amino acids. Germline CDR1 is MNHEY and CDR2 is SMNVEV (reference sequence). The CDR3 spells CASSFSPSYEQYF. The CDR3 DNA follows: TGCGCCAGCAGCTTCTCCCCCAGCTACGAGCAGTACTTC.

This clonotype was observed many times. This chain joins TRBV11-2 and TRBJ2-1; D is unclear. CDR3 length: 13 amino acids. Germline V gene sequence: CDR1 SGHAT, CDR2 FQNNGV. The germline V and J ends were trimmed by 2 bases and 6 bases, with 8 bases remaining between them. The CDR3 spells CASSLHIVNEQFF. The CDR3 DNA reads as TGTGCCAGCAGCTTACATATCGTCAATGAGCAGTTCTTC.

This clonotype was detected many times. For the CDR3, the DNA is TGTGCCAGCAGTTCCGGTCTTTTGACGCACCAGCCCCAGCATTTT. Its protein product is CASSSGLLTHQPQHF. V and J are TRBV12-3 or TRBV12-4 and TRBJ1-5, with D unclear. CDR3 length equals 15 residues. V lost 4 bases, J lost 7 bases, and 17 bases lay in between.